The clone carrying this T cell receptor beta chain was picked up many times. Its matching antigen is unknown. This entry belongs to a study of T cells after yellow fever vaccination. V was shortened by 4 bases and J by 3 bases, with 9 bases between the two germline ends. This CDR3 has 13 amino acids. Germline V gene lookup returns CDR1 SGHVS and CDR2 FNYEAQ. UMIs and a universal primer site were added when TCR cDNA was made by 5'RACE template switching. TCRdb redid the calling of the 5' RACE reads with MiXCR, one entry per CDR3 protein. The table includes 250,000 or so distinct CDR3 sequences, more than 3.5% detected once. Whole-study findings and limits: Primary-vaccination clones mostly resurfaced post-booster (more than 95% CD4, roughly 90% CD8).

This specimen was PBMCs, taken 15 days after the yellow fever booster vaccination. This TCR was recovered from a man younger than 35 who received the YFV17D yellow fever vaccine. V and J are TRBV7-6 and TRBJ1-1; no definite D call. The CDR3 is CASSSGSDTEAFF. CDR3 DNA sequence: TGTGCCAGCAGCTCCGGATCGGACACTGAAGCTTTCTTT.